Below are 5 T cell receptor beta chains sequenced from a single sample in a study of T cells expressing NK-cell markers. Reprocessing the 5' RACE reads, TCRdb reports a single entry for every CDR3 protein and omits DNA. The sample spans 250,000 to 300,000 distinct CDR3 sequences; the ten largest clones claim 4% to 4.5%. The sample consisted of blood T cells: a sorted CD56 or NKG2C T cell subset, CD4+ or CD8+ T cells, or bulk PBMC T cells (not recorded which). All receptors derive from a woman between 18 and 75 years old in good health.

The chain couples TRBV20-1 to TRBJ1-5; with no DNA, the TCRdb D assignment of TRBD1 cannot be verified. Germline assignment: CDR1 DFQATT and CDR2 SNEGSKA (reference sequence). This CDR3 has 13 residues. The CDR3 sequence: CSASQGRWQPQHF.

The chain carries TRBV24-1 and TRBJ2-1; TCRdb reports TRBD1, a call that lacks DNA to check it against. CDR1 is KGHDR and CDR2 is SFDVKD in the germline V gene. The CDR3 loop spans 17 amino acids. CDR3 sequence reads: CATSDFPGTSLRNEQFF.

CDR3 sequence reads: CASSLTTDRRSGELFF. V gene TRBV7-3 combines with J gene TRBJ2-2. This CDR3 region has 16 residues. Germline assignment: CDR1 SGHTA and CDR2 FQGTGA. Supplemented by reference TRBV7-3 and TRBJ2-2, the full variable domain reads GAGVSQTPSNKVTEKGKYVELRCDPISGHTALYWYRQSLGQGPEFLIYFQGTGAADDSGLPNDRFFAVRPEGSVSTLKIQRTERGDSAVYLCASSLTTDRRSGELFFGEGSRLTVL.

The chain is built from TRBV5-1 and TRBJ2-5. The CDR3 is 15 residues long. Germline CDR1 is SGHRS and CDR2 is YFSETQ. CDR3 sequence: CASSLGGQSQETQYF.

The chain carries TRBV28 and TRBJ1-2. The CDR3 sequence is 13 residues long. Germline CDR1 is MDHEN and CDR2 is SYDVKM. CDR3 residues: CASSTQTNYGYTF.